What follows is one TCR beta chain and its context. The data derive from a study of shared clonotypes between healthy human individuals. The CDR3 is 16 residues long. Trimming removed 0 bases from V and 5 bases from J; junction bases left unmatched: 6. Germline V gene data show CDR1 as PRHDT and CDR2 as FYEKMQ (reference sequence). Naive CD8 cells were CD45RO-negative, positively selected for CCR7, excluding terminally differentiated effector memory CD45RA+ cells. The study enrolled healthy HIV-negative adults without recent acute infections or vaccinations as donors. Sorted-subset replicate PCRs used 150 to 200 ng of genomic DNA. This amount corresponded to tens of thousands of T cell genomes. Sequencing was performed with immunoSEQ multiplex PCR; in TCRdb, only in-frame clones are kept and a portion is missing. Of around 2,100,000 clones in the sample, about 95% were seen once.

V usage is TRBV13 and J usage is TRBJ2-5, with 10 bases identical to TRBD2. This clonotype was obtained from a man aged 18 to 29 in good health. The sample comprised naive CD8+ T cells sorted from blood. The CDR3 loop is CASSLGASGRTETQYF. The CDR3 DNA is TGTGCCAGCAGCTTAGGAGCTAGCGGGAGAACTGAGACCCAGTACTTC.